This T cell receptor (beta chain) was recorded in a study of response to subunit inactivated influenza vaccine. Broader study findings: There was a suggestion from the authors that each seasonal influenza vaccination recruits few new T cells.

V was trimmed by 10 bases and J by 4 bases, leaving 19 bases between them. From germline, CDR1 is MDHEN and CDR2 SYDVKM. This CDR3 is built from 15 residues. Of note for this clonotype: The antigen remains undetermined.

TCRdb ran MiXCR on the RT-PCR reads and lists one entry per CDR3 protein. The sample yields 500,000 to 600,000 distinct CDR3 sequences, approximately 16% seen once. The material was CD4+ T cells sorted from PBMCs, obtained less than 30 months after vaccination. This TCR was recovered from a man aged 50-75 years who received an inactivated influenza vaccine. The chain is built from TRBV28 and TRBJ2-2, with a possible D match to TRBD1 (6 bases). The CDR3 DNA reads TGTGCCACCTCGACCGGACAGATTACCACCGGGGAGCTGTTTTTT. This encodes CATSTGQITTGELFF. Based on the CDR3 plus reference TRBV28 and TRBJ2-2, the full variable domain is DVKVTQSSRYLVKRTGEKVFLECVQDMDHENMFWYRQDPGLGLRLIYFSYDVKMKEKGDIPEGYSVSREKKERFSLILESASTNQTSMYLCATSTGQITTGELFFGEGSRLTVL.